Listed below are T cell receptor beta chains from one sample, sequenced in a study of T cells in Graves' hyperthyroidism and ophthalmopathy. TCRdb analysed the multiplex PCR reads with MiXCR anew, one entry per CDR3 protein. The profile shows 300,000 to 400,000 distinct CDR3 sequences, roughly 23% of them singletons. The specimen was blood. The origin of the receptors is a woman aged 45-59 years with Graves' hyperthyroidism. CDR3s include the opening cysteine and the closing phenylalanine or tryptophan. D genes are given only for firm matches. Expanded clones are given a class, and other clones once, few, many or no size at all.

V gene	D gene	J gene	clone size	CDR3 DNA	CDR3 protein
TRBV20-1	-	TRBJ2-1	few	TGCAGTGTACATGGAGGTGTATCCTACAATGAGCAGTTCTTC	CSVHGGVSYNEQFF
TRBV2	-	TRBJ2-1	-	TGTGCCAGCAGCCGCGGGGTGCTCTACAATGAGCAGTTCTTC	CASSRGVLYNEQFF
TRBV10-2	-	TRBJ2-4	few	TGCGCCAGCAGCGAGGCGAGTTTAGCCAAAAACATTCAGTACTTC	CASSEASLAKNIQYF
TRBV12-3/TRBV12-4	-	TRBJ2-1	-	TGTGCCAGCAGATCCGGGAATTACAATGAGCAGTTCTTC	CASRSGNYNEQFF
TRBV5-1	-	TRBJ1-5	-	TGCGCCAGCAGCTTGGGGCCAGGAGGCAATCAGCCCCAGCATTTT	CASSLGPGGNQPQHF
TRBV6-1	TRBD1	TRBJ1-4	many	TGTGCCAGCAGACAGGGGGGGATAAATGAAAAACTGTTTTTT	CASRQGGINEKLFF
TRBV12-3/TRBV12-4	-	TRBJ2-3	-	TGTGCCAGCAGTTTAGGGCAGAACACAGATACGCAGTATTTT	CASSLGQNTDTQYF
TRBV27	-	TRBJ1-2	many	TGTGCCAGCAGTTTGGAGGGGATGACCCTCTATGGCTACACCTTC	CASSLEGMTLYGYTF
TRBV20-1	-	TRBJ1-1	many	TGCAGTGCCACGAGGGGAAACTCTGAAGCTTTCTTT	CSATRGNSEAFF
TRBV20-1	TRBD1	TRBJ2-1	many	TGCAGTGCTAGAGATTGGGGGACAGGGGGCATAAATGAGCAGTTCTTC	CSARDWGTGGINEQFF
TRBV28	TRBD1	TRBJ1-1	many	TGTGCCAGCAGTCCAGGACAGGGGGCAAGAAGGACTGAAGCTTTCTTT	CASSPGQGARRTEAFF
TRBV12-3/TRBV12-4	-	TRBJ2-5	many	TGTGCCAGCAGTGCTGGACAGTCGCAAGAGACCCAGTACTTC	CASSAGQSQETQYF
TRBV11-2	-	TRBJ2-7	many	TGTGCCAGCAGCTTAGGGTGGACAGTCTACGAGCAGTACTTC	CASSLGWTVYEQYF
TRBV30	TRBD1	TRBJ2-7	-	TGTGCCTGGTCCCAGGGGACAGGGGACCGCGAGCAGTACTTC	CAWSQGTGDREQYF
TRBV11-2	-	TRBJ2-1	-	TGTGCCAGCAGCCTGGGGGGGCCGGAGAGTAATGAGCAGTTCTTC	CASSLGGPESNEQFF
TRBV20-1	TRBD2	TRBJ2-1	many	TGCAGTGCTAGACCTAGCGGGAGGACCTACAATGAGCAGTTCTTC	CSARPSGRTYNEQFF
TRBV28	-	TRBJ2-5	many	TGTGCCAGCAGCTGGGCAGGGGCTAGGGAGACCCAGTACTTC	CASSWAGARETQYF
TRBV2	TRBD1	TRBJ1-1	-	TGTGCCAGCACCCGACAGGGAAACACTGAAGCTTTCTTT	CASTRQGNTEAFF
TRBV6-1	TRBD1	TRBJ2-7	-	TGTGCCAGCAAATCTTCCGGGACAGGGAATCGGGAGCAGTACTTC	CASKSSGTGNREQYF
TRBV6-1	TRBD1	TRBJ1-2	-	TGTGCCAGCAGTGAAAAGCTACAGGGGGGCTATGGCTACACCTTC	CASSEKLQGGYGYTF
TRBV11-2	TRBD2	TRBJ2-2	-	TGTGCCAGCAGCTTAGTTGGCGGGAGAGCGTGGACCGGGGAGCTGTTTTTT	CASSLVGGRAWTGELFF
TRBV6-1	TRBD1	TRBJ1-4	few	TGTGCCAGCAGTGAAGGAGGGACAGGGTATGAAAAACTGTTTTTT	CASSEGGTGYEKLFF
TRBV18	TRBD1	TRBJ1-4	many	TGTGCCAGCTCACCGGGGGACAGGCTTGCAACTAATGAAAAACTGTTTTTT	CASSPGDRLATNEKLFF
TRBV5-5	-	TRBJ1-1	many	TGTGCCAGCAGCTTACGACTCCTAGGGAACACTGAAGCTTTCTTT	CASSLRLLGNTEAFF
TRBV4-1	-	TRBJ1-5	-	TGCGCCAGCAGCCAGAGCCCCCAGAATTTAGGTCAGCCCCAGCATTTT	CASSQSPQNLGQPQHF
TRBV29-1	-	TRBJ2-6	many	TGCAGCGTTGAAGATCTGTACTCTGGGGCCAACGTCCTGACTTTC	CSVEDLYSGANVLTF
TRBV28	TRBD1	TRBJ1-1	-	TGTGCCAGCAGTTTATGGACAGGGGGCAGACGGACTGAAGCTTTCTTT	CASSLWTGGRRTEAFF
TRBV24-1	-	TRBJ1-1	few	TGTGCCACCAGTGACGCCGGGACCTTGGAAGCTTTCTTT	CATSDAGTLEAFF
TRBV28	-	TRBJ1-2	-	TGTGCCAGCAGTTTACCGAGGGGGTATGGCTACACCTTC	CASSLPRGYGYTF
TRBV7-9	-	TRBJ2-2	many	TGTGCCAGCAGCGCCGACAGCCCGAACACCGGGGAGCTGTTTTTT	CASSADSPNTGELFF
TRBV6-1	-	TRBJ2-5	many	TGTGCCAGCAACCCAGCTCAGGAATCCCAAGAGACCCAGTACTTC	CASNPAQESQETQYF
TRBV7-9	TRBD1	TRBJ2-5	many	TGTGCCAGCAGTTCACGCACAGGGGAAGGGGAGACCCAGTACTTC	CASSSRTGEGETQYF
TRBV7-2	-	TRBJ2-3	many	TGTGCCAGCAGCCTAACAAGCTATACGCAGTATTTT	CASSLTSYTQYF
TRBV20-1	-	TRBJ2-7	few	TGCAGTGCCAGGGCCCCGGGCTGCGAGCAGTACTTC	CSARAPGCEQYF
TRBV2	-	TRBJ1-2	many	TGTGCCAGCAGTGAGGAGGACAGAGCCTATGGCTACACCTTC	CASSEEDRAYGYTF
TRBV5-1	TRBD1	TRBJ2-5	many	TGCGCCAGCAGCTTAGGGACAGCGTTTGAGACCCAGTACTTC	CASSLGTAFETQYF
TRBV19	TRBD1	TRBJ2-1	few	TGTGCCAGTAAACCGGGACAGGGGGTCTACTACAATGAGCAGTTCTTC	CASKPGQGVYYNEQFF
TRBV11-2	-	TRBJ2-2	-	TGTGCCAGCAGCTTATGGGGGACCGGGGAGCTGTTTTTT	CASSLWGTGELFF
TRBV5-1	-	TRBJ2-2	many	TGCGCCAGCAGCTCCGTAGGGGACCCTAGGACCGGGGAGCTGTTTTTT	CASSSVGDPRTGELFF
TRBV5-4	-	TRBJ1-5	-	TGTGCCAGCAGCTTTAGAAGGACATCCTCTAGCAATCAGCCCCAGCATTTT	CASSFRRTSSSNQPQHF
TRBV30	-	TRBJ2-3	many	TGTGCCTGGAGTGGGACAGTCGGGGATACGCAGTATTTT	CAWSGTVGDTQYF
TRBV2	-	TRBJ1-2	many	TGTGCCAGCAGCCTCCCCGGGGGGCCGGGCTACACCTTC	CASSLPGGPGYTF
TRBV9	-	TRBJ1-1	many	TGTGCCAGCAGCGCCAGGGTCGGGAACACTGAAGCTTTCTTT	CASSARVGNTEAFF
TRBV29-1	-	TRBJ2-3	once	TGCAGCGTTGCCTTTGCGTGGGGGAACACAGATACGCAGTATTTT	CSVAFAWGNTDTQYF
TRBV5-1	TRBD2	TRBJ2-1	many	TGCGCCAGCAGCTTGTTCGGCGGGAGCTCCTACAATGAGCAGTTCTTC	CASSLFGGSSYNEQFF
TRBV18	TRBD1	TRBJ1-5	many	TGTGCCAGCAGTCGGACAGGGGGCAATCAGCCCCAGCATTTT	CASSRTGGNQPQHF
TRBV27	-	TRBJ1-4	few	TGTGCCAGCAGTTTATTCCGCAGGGGAGACGGTGAAAAACTGTTTTTT	CASSLFRRGDGEKLFF
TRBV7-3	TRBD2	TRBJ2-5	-	TGTGCCAGCAGCGATACGGGGGGTTCAAGAGAGACCCAGTACTTC	CASSDTGGSRETQYF
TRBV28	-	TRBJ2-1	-	TGTGCCAGCACGTCCCAGGGCTCCTACAATGAGCAGTTCTTC	CASTSQGSYNEQFF
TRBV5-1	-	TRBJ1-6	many	TGCGCCAGCAGCAACCCGGGCCCTTCGGCTAATTCACCCCTCCACTTT	CASSNPGPSANSPLHF
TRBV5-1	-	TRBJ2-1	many	TGCGCCAGCAGCTTGGCTGGGGGACGTGAGCAGTTCTTC	CASSLAGGREQFF
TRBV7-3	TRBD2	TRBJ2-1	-	TGTGCCAGCAGCTTAAAGGGAGCGGGATTAGGGTACAATGAGCAGTTCTTC	CASSLKGAGLGYNEQFF
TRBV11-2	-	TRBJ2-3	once	TGTGCCAGCAGCACCACTACGCAGTATTTT	CASSTTTQYF
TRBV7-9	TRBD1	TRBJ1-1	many	TGTGCCAGCAGCAGGCAGGGGGCTCTCAACACTGAAGCTTTCTTT	CASSRQGALNTEAFF
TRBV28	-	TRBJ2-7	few	TGTGCCAGCACCACGGGGGTGCTCTACGAGCAGTACTTC	CASTTGVLYEQYF
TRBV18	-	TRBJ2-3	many	TGTGCCAGCTCACCTCGACAGACCCATACGCAGTATTTT	CASSPRQTHTQYF
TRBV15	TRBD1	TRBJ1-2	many	TGTGCCACCAGCAGAGATCAAGGACAGGTAGCTAACTATGGCTACACCTTC	CATSRDQGQVANYGYTF
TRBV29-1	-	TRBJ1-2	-	TGCAGCGTTGAAACGGGGGATGGCTACACCTTC	CSVETGDGYTF
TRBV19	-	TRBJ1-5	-	TGTGCCAGTAGGGGGTCTTCGCAGCCCCAGCATTTT	CASRGSSQPQHF